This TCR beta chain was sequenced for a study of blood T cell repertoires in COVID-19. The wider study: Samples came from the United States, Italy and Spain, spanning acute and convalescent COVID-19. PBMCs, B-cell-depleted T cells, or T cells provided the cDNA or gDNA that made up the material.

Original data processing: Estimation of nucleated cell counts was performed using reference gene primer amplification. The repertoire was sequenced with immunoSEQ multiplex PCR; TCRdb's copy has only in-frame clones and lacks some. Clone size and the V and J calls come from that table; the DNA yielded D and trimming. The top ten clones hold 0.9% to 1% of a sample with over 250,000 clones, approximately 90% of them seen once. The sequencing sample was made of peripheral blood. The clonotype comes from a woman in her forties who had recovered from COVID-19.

CDR3 protein: CASSLAGPPPDTQYF. DNA of the CDR3: TGTGCCAGCAGCTTAGCAGGGCCCCCCCCAGATACGCAGTATTTT. V is TRBV11-2 and J is TRBJ2-3, with D tentatively TRBD1 (5 bases). Trimming took off 1 base at V and 4 bases at J, with 12 bases between the two ends. CDR1 SGHAT and CDR2 FQNNGV come from the germline V gene. This CDR3 is built from 15 residues.